The clone carrying this T cell receptor (beta chain) has just a few counts. Other DNA sequences in this specimen translate into the identical CDR3. RNA extraction was followed by reverse transcription into cDNA, which acted as the sequencing template. The repertoire was sequenced with immunoSEQ multiplex PCR; TCRdb's copy has only in-frame clones and lacks some. The sample has fewer than 250,000 clones, over 40% seen once. The data are from a study of CD8+ T cells in alopecia areata. As to treatment: oral pan-JAK inhibitor, 5-10 mg twice daily. This TCR came from a human donor with alopecia areata. The sample consisted of CD4+ T cells sorted from blood, taken at roughly week 38, from a patient treated with tofacitinib.

The CDR3, as DNA: TGTGCCAGCAGTGAAGGTGGCGCTGGGGCCAACGTCCTGACTTTC. Its protein product is CASSEGGAGANVLTF. The chain combines TRBV25-1 with TRBJ2-6; D is undetermined. V shed 2 bases and J shed 2 bases, with 7 bases lying between them. This CDR3 is 15 amino acids long. Per the germline V gene, CDR1 is MGHDK and CDR2 is SYGVNS.